This TCR beta chain was sequenced during a study of blood T cell repertoires in COVID-19. About the research overall: COVID-19 samples collected from the United States, Italy and Spain covered acute and convalescent phases.

Categorization into cohorts depended on clinical history that participants reported. Participants in the exposed group had met a COVID-19 case in the 2 weeks before joining the study. Losses at the gene ends were 6 bases for V and 7 bases for J; bases not matched to a gene: 7. Germline V lookup: CDR1 SNHLY, CDR2 FYNNEI. The CDR3 loop spans 14 amino acids. The data were produced by immunoSEQ multiplex PCR, yet TCRdb's version contains in-frame clones alone and is incomplete. Of a few hundred thousand clones listed, 80% to 95% were seen once; the top ten hold just over 0.85%. The V call is TRBV2, the J call TRBJ2-4; 9 bases map to TRBD2. The sequence derives from a woman aged 35 to 49 who had been exposed to COVID-19. The sample taken for sequencing was PBMCs or T cells enriched from blood (not recorded which). CDR3 nucleotide sequence: TGTGCCAGCAGCAAGCGGGGGGCCGGGAACATTCAGTACTTC. Protein product: CASSKRGAGNIQYF.